This T cell receptor beta chain is from a study of PD-1 blockade in classical Hodgkin lymphoma. Study conclusions and caveats: Why repertoires differed is undefined; disease activity or prior therapy possibly contributed.

The repertoire was sequenced with immunoSEQ multiplex PCR; TCRdb's copy has only in-frame clones and lacks some. The sample carries a few thousand clones, approximately 77% recorded once. Of note for this clone: Antigen specificity is unknown.

Time point here: newly diagnosed, previously untreated cHL patient sample. Thawed PBMCs supplied CD8+ T cells via magnetic negative selection. V lost 5 bases, J lost 1 base, and 14 bases lay in between. The CDR3 has 16 residues. Looked up from germline, CDR1 is LNHDA and CDR2 is SQIVND (reference sequence). The genes are TRBV19 and TRBJ2-2; possible D gene TRBD1, 6 bases. The sequenced material came from CD8+ T cells from blood. The origin of this receptor is a human donor with classical Hodgkin lymphoma. The CDR3 here is CASSYGGGWNTGELFF. The CDR3 DNA follows: TGTGCCAGTAGTTATGGGGGCGGATGGAACACCGGGGAGCTGTTTTTT.